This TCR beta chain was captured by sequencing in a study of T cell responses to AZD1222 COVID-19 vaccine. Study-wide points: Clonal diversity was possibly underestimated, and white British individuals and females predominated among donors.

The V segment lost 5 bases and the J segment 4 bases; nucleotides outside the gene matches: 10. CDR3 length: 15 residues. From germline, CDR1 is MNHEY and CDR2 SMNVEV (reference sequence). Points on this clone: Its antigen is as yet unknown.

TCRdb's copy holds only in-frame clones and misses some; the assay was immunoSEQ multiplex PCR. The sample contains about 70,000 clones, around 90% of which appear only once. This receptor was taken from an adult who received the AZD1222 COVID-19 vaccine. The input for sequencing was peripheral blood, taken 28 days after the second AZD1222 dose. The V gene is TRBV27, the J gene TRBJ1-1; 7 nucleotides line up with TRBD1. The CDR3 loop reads CASSPHRGRGTEAFF. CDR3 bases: TGTGCCAGCAGTCCCCACAGGGGTCGTGGCACTGAAGCTTTCTTT.